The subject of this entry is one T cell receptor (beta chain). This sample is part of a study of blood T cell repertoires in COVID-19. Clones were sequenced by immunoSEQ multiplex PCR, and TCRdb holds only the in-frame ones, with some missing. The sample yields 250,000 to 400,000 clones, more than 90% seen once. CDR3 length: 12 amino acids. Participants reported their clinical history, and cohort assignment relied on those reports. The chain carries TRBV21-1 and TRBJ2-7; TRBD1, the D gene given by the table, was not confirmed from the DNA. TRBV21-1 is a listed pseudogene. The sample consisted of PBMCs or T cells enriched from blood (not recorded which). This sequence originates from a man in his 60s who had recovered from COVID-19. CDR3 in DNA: TGTGCCAGCAGGGCCTTGGGCCACGAGCAGTACTTC. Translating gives CASRALGHEQYF.